These 18 T cell receptor beta chains share one sample of origin, sequenced in a study of T cell responses to AZD1222 COVID-19 vaccine. Generated by immunoSEQ multiplex PCR, the TCRdb table keeps only in-frame clones and is missing some. Of more than 85,000 clones listed, nearly 90% are singletons. The sequenced sample was peripheral blood, obtained on day 0 of MenACWY control vaccination. The origin of the receptors is an adult in good health.

This rearrangement joins TRBV25-1 to TRBJ1-2; D remains ambiguous. In germline, CDR1 is MGHDK, CDR2 SYGVNS. This CDR3 region has 14 residues. V shed 6 bases and J shed 4 bases, with 15 bases lying between them. CDR3 bases: TGTGCCAGCAGCCAAGAAGGACGTCGCTATGGCTACACCTTC. It translates to CASSQEGRRYGYTF.

This chain connects TRBV12-3 or TRBV12-4 to TRBJ1-1; D might be TRBD1 (5 bases). The CDR3 runs 12 residues. Trimming cost V 1 base and J 11 bases, with 11 bases left between them. Here the CDR3 reads CASSLESGLAFF. For the CDR3, the DNA is TGTGCCAGCAGTTTAGAATCAGGGTTGGCTTTCTTT.

This chain connects TRBV2 to TRBJ1-2; TRBD1 might be the D (5 bases). The V gene's germline CDR1 is SNHLY and CDR2 FYNNEI. CDR3 length equals 15 residues. Deletions cut 1 base from V and 3 bases from J, with 12 bases between. CDR3 bases: TGTGCCAGCAGTGAAGGGCAGGGTACTTACTATGGCTACACCTTC. It encodes CASSEGQGTYYGYTF.

The chain combines TRBV29-1 with TRBJ2-7, with D hard to call. CDR3 size: 13 residues. Germline V gives CDR1 SQVTM, CDR2 ANQGSEA. Trimming cost V 1 base and J 2 bases, with 9 bases left between them. DNA of the CDR3: TGCAGCGTTGAAGGACGGACCCCCTACGAGCAGTACTTC. This codes for CSVEGRTPYEQYF.

The chain is built from TRBV9 and TRBJ2-3, with a tentative D call TRBD1 (5 bases). V lost 2 bases, J lost 10 bases, and 14 bases lay in between. Germline assignment: CDR1 SGDLS and CDR2 YYNGEE. This CDR3 comprises 13 residues. Written as DNA, the CDR3 is TGTGCCAGCAGCGTCGAAGGGGTAGGGGCGCAGTATTTT. Protein: CASSVEGVGAQYF.

V is TRBV7-2 and J is TRBJ2-2, with TRBD1 matching over 9 bases. The V and J ends lost 5 bases and 1 base, in that order; junction bases with no gene match: 5. Germline CDR1 SGHTA, CDR2 FQGNSA. The length of the CDR3 is 16 residues. The CDR3 here is CASSPRTGENTGELFF. In DNA form, the CDR3 reads TGTGCCAGCAGCCCACGGACAGGGGAGAACACCGGGGAGCTGTTTTTT.

This clone was detected once. The chain is built from TRBV29-1 and TRBJ1-5, with D unclear. The CDR3 loop spans 12 amino acids. The V end lost 0 bases, the J end lost 11 bases, and 11 bases lay between the germline ends. Germline loops: CDR1 SQVTM, CDR2 ANQGSEA. The CDR3 sequence is CSVEDPSSAQHF. CDR3 DNA sequence: TGCAGCGTTGAAGATCCGTCTTCGGCCCAGCATTTT.

The chain couples TRBV14 to TRBJ1-6; D remains ambiguous. This CDR3 region has 19 residues. V lost 0 bases and J 10 bases, leaving 25 bases between the germline ends. Germline-derived CDR1 and CDR2 are SGHDN and FVKESK. The CDR3 protein is CASSQESLMSSGIQSPLHF. DNA for the CDR3: TGTGCCAGCAGCCAAGAGAGTCTGATGAGTAGTGGGATTCAATCACCCCTCCACTTT.

This clone appeared a few times. This rearrangement joins TRBV6-5 to TRBJ2-3, with 12 bases matching TRBD2. The CDR3 length is 15 residues. Trimming at V came to 7 bases and at J to 4 bases, leaving 6 bases not matched to a gene. Germline CDR1 is MNHEY and CDR2 is SVGAGI. CDR3 amino acids: CASTMTSGGADTQYF. The CDR3 DNA reads TGTGCCAGCACCATGACTAGCGGGGGCGCAGATACGCAGTATTTT.

The chain combines TRBV24-1 with TRBJ2-5, with D possibly TRBD2 on 8 matching bases. There are 19 residues in the CDR3. CDR1 is KGHDR, CDR2 SFDVKD, per germline. The V gene lost 5 bases and the J gene lost 4 bases, with 28 bases spanning the gap. CDR3 DNA: TGTGCCACCAGTGGGACGACAGGGCCAGGACTCCGGGAGGGAGAGACCCAGTACTTC. Encoded protein: CATSGTTGPGLREGETQYF.

The rearrangement links TRBV7-3 to TRBJ2-7; D tentatively reads TRBD1 or TRBD2 (5 bases each). The germline V gene encodes CDR1 SGHTA and CDR2 FQGTGA. The ends were cut back, 2 bases at V and 5 bases at J, with 16 bases in the middle. The CDR3 spans 15 residues. The DNA for the CDR3 is TGTGCCAGCAGCTTAGGGCAGGGACGAGGCGACGAGCAGTACTTC. This encodes CASSLGQGRGDEQYF.

The chain is built from TRBV6-5 and TRBJ2-7; no firm D call. V was pared by 0 bases and J by 0 bases, with 9 bases between. The CDR3 extends over 15 amino acids. The germline CDR1 and CDR2 sequences are MNHEY and SVGAGI. CDR3 loop: CASSYSITDSYEQYF. The CDR3 DNA follows: TGTGCCAGCAGTTACTCGATCACAGACTCCTACGAGCAGTACTTC.

The chain recombines TRBV7-2 with TRBJ1-5; the D is unclear. The CDR3 sequence is 14 residues long. CDR1 and CDR2 (germline): SGHTA, FQGNSA. V lost 5 bases and J lost 1, with 9 bases in between. The CDR3, as DNA: TGTGCCAGCAGCCCCCAGCTAAGCAATCAGCCCCAGCATTTT. Protein product: CASSPQLSNQPQHF.

V gene TRBV6-5 combines with J gene TRBJ2-1; 10 bases are a match to TRBD2. From germline, CDR1 is MNHEY and CDR2 SVGAGI. The V gene end was trimmed by 0 bases and the J gene end by 8 bases; junction bases not matched to a gene: 4. The CDR3 totals 15 residues. CDR3 bases: TGTGCCAGCAGTTACTCCCTAGCGGGGGACCATGAGCAGTTCTTC. Its translation is CASSYSLAGDHEQFF.

The rearrangement joins TRBV30 to TRBJ1-1; weak D call: TRBD1 (5 bases). This CDR3 region has 13 residues. V lost 8 bases, J lost 2 bases, and 15 bases lay in between. CDR1 is GTSNPN and CDR2 is SVGIG in the germline V gene (reference sequence). The CDR3 sequence: CARTSGANTEAFF. CDR3 in DNA: TGTGCCCGCACGTCTGGGGCTAACACTGAAGCTTTCTTT.

This clone has only one observation. The rearrangement joins TRBV12-3 or TRBV12-4 to TRBJ1-4, with D perhaps TRBD1 (5 bases). Deletions cut 2 bases from V and 8 bases from J, with 6 bases between. The CDR3 covers 12 residues. The CDR3 here is CASSLNREKLFF. DNA of the CDR3: TGTGCCAGCAGTTTAAACAGGGAAAAACTGTTTTTT.

This clone was found a few times. The CDR3 sequence: CASSLGTGNTIYF. The CDR3 DNA is TGTGCCAGCAGCTTAGGGACAGGAAACACCATATATTTT. The chain recombines TRBV13 with TRBJ1-3; D unclear. CDR3 size: 13 residues. Germline V gives CDR1 PRHDT, CDR2 FYEKMQ (reference sequence). V was trimmed by 0 bases and J by 4 bases, leaving 4 bases between them.

CDR3 sequence reads: CASRGGTSLYEQYF. The CDR3 nucleotides are TGTGCCAGCAGGGGTGGGACTAGCCTCTACGAGCAGTACTTC. The chain recombines TRBV27 with TRBJ2-7; TRBD2 agrees at 9 bases. This CDR3 spans 14 amino acids. Germline values: CDR1 MNHEY, CDR2 SMNVEV (reference sequence). Trimming removed 6 bases from V and 3 bases from J; junction bases left unmatched: 6.